The rows below give T cell receptor beta chains drawn from one sample of a study of blood T cell repertoires in COVID-19. Only in-frame clones appear in the TCRdb table, and some are missing; sequencing was by immunoSEQ multiplex PCR. Of about 340,000 clones listed, about 83% are singletons. The sample was peripheral blood. These receptors were taken from a man aged 25-45 years with active or convalescent COVID-19. CDR3s include the opening cysteine and the closing phenylalanine or tryptophan. Fields, in order: J gene, clone size, D gene, V gene, CDR3 protein, CDR3 DNA. A D gene is named only where the DNA matches it firmly. A row's size may be missing; if present it is once, few, many or a size class.

J: TRBJ2-7; size: .; D: .; V: TRBV4-2; CDR3: CASSQESSLSYEQYF; DNA: TGTGCCAGCAGCCAAGAGTCCTCTCTCTCCTACGAGCAGTACTTC
J: TRBJ2-7; size: .; D: TRBD2; V: TRBV15; CDR3: CATSSRERETYEQYF; DNA: TGTGCCACCAGCTCGAGGGAGCGGGAGACCTACGAGCAGTACTTC
J: TRBJ2-2; size: .; D: .; V: TRBV13; CDR3: CASSPPSGELFF; DNA: TGTGCCAGCAGCCCCCCCAGCGGGGAGCTGTTTTTT
J: TRBJ2-7; size: .; D: TRBD1; V: TRBV9; CDR3: CASSVDYGTVPSEQYF; DNA: TGTGCCAGCAGCGTAGACTATGGGACAGTCCCTTCTGAGCAGTACTTC
J: TRBJ1-2; size: once; D: .; V: TRBV5-1; CDR3: CASTGGYGYTF; DNA: TGCGCCAGCACGGGAGGGTATGGCTACACCTTC
J: TRBJ1-6; size: .; D: .; V: TRBV12-5; CDR3: CASGLVTGHINSPLHF; DNA: TGTGCTAGTGGTTTGGTTACGGGACACATTAATTCACCCCTCCACTTT
J: TRBJ2-4; size: once; D: TRBD1; V: TRBV11-2; CDR3: CASSHRGSKNIQYF; DNA: TGTGCCAGCAGCCACAGGGGGTCCAAAAACATTCAGTACTTC
J: TRBJ2-6; size: .; D: .; V: TRBV24-1; CDR3: CATSDYSGVGANVLTF; DNA: TGTGCCACCAGTGACTACTCAGGGGTTGGGGCCAACGTCCTGACTTTC
J: TRBJ2-3; size: .; D: TRBD1; V: TRBV29-1; CDR3: CSLRDRARTDTQYF; DNA: TGCAGCCTCCGGGACAGGGCCAGAACAGATACGCAGTATTTT
J: TRBJ1-1; size: .; D: .; V: TRBV6-5; CDR3: CASRGPAEAFF; DNA: TGTGCCAGCAGGGGCCCGGCTGAAGCTTTCTTT
J: TRBJ1-2; size: .; D: .; V: TRBV29-1; CDR3: CSARQTANYGYTF; DNA: TGCAGCGCCAGACAGACAGCAAACTATGGCTACACCTTC